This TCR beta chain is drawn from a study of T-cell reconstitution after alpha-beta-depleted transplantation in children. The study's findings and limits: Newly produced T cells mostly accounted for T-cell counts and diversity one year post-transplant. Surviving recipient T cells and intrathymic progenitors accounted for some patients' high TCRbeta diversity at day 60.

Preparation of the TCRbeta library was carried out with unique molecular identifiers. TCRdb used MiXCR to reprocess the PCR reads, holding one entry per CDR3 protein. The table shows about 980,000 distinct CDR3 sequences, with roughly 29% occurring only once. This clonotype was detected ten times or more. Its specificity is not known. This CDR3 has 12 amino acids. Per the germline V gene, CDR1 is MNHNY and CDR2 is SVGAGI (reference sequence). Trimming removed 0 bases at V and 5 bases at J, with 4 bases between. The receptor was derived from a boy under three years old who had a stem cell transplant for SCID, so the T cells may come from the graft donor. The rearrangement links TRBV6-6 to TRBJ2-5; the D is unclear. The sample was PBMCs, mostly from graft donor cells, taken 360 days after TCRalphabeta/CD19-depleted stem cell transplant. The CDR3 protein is CASSYSGETQYF. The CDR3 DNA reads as TGTGCCAGCAGTTACTCAGGGGAGACCCAGTACTTC.